This T cell receptor (beta chain) appears in the sequencing data of a study of T cells in Graves' hyperthyroidism and ophthalmopathy. General study results and limits: Progression to ophthalmopathy was predicted a median of about six months early. Most expanded thyroid clonotypes above 0.001 also appeared in blood.

Clinicians diagnosed patients from clinical symptoms, serum thyroxine and TRAb, thyroid ultrasound and orbital computed tomography. Approximately 10 ml of fresh peripheral blood supplied the PBMCs. Authors of the study amplified TCR beta CDR3 regions from RNA transcripts. The study used the HTBI primer set for a first-round RT-PCR of the TCR CDR3. Via MiXCR, TCRdb re-called the multiplex PCR reads, giving one row per CDR3 protein. The repertoire holds 600,000 to 800,000 distinct CDR3 sequences, with 30% to 40% as singletons. Turning to this clonotype: Its antigen is as yet unknown.

This clonotype was obtained from a woman aged 40 to 50 with Graves' hyperthyroidism. Sequenced sample: blood.

The CDR3 loop is CASSQVGQGLNEKLFF. CDR3 in DNA: TGTGCCAGCAGCCAAGTCGGACAGGGGCTTAATGAAAAACTGTTTTTT. The rearrangement uses TRBV14 and TRBJ1-4; TRBD1 matches at 9 bases. The CDR3 has 16 amino acids. The germline gives CDR1 SGHDN, CDR2 FVKESK. V shed 1 base, J shed 4 bases, and the junction held 4 bases outside the gene matches.